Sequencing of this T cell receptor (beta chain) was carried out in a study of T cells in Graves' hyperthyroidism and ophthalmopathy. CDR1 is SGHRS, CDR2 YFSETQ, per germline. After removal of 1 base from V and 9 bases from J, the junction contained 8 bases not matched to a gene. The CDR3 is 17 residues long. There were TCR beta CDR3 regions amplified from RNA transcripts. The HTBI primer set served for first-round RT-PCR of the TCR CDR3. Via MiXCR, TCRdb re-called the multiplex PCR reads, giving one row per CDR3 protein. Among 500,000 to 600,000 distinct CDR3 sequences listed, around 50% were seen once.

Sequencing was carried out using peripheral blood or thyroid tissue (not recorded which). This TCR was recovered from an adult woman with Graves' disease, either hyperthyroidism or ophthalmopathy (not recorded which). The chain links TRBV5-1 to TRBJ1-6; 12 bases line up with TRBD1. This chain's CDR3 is CASSLRSRGQGASPLHF. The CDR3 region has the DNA TGCGCCAGCAGCTTGAGGTCACGGGGACAGGGGGCTTCACCCCTCCACTTT.